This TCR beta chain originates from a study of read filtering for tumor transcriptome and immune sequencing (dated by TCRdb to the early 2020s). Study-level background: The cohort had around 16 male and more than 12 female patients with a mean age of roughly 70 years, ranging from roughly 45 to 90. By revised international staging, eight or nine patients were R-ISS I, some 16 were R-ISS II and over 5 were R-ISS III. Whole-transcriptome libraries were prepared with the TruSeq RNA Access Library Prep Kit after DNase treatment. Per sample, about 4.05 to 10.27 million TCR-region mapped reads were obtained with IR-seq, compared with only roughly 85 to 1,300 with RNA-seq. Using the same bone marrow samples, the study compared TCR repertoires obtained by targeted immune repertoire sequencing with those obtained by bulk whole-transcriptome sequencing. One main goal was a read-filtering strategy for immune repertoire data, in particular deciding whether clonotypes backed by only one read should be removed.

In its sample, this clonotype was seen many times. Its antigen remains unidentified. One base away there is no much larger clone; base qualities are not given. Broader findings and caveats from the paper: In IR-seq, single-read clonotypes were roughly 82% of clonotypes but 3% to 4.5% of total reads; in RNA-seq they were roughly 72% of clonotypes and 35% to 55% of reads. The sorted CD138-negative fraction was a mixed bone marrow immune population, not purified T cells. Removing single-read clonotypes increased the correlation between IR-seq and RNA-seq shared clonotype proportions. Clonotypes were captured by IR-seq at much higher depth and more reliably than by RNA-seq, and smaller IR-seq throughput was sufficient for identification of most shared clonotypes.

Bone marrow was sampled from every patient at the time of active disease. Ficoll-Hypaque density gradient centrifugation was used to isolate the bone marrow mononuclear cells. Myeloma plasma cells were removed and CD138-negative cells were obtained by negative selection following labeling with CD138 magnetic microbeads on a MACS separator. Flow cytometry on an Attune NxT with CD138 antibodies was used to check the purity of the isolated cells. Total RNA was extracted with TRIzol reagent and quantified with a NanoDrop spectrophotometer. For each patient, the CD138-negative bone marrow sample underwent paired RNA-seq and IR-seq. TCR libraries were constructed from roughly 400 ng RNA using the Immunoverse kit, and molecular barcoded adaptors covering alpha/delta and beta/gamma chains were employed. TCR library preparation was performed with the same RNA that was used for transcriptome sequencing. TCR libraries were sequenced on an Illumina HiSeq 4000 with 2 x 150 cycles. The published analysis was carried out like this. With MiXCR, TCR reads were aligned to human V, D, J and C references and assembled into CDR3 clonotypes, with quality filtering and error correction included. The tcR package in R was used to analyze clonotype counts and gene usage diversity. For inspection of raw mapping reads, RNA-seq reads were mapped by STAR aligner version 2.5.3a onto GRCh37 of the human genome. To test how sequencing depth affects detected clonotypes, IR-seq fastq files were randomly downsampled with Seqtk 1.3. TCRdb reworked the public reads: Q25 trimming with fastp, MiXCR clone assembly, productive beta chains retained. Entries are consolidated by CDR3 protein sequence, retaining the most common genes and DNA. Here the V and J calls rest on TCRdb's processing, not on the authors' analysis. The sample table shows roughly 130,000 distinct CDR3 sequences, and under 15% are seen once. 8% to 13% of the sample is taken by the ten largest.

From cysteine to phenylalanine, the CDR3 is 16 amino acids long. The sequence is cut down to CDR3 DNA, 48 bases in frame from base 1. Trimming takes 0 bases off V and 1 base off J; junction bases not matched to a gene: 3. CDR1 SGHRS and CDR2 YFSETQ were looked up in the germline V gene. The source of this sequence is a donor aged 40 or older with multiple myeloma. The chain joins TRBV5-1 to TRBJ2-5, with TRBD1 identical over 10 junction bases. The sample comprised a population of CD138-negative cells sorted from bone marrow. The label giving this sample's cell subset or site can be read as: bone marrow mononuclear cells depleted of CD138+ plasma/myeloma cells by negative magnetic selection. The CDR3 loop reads CASSLGDRGGQETQYF. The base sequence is TGCGCCAGCAGCTTGGGGGACAGGGGTGGCCAAGAGACCCAGTACTTC.